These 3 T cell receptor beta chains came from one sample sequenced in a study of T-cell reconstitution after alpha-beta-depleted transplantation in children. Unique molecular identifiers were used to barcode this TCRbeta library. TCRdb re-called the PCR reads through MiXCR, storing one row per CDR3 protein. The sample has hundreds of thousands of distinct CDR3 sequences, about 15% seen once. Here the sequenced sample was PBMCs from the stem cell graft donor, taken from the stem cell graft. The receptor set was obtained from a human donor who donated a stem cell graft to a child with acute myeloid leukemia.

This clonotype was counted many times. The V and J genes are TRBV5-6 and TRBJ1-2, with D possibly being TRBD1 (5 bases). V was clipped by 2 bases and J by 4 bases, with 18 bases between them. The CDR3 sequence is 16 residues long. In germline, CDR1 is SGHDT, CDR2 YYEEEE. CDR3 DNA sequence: TGTGCCAGCAGCTTCGGGACTTCTGGGCAGCCCTATGGCTACACCTTC. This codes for CASSFGTSGQPYGYTF.

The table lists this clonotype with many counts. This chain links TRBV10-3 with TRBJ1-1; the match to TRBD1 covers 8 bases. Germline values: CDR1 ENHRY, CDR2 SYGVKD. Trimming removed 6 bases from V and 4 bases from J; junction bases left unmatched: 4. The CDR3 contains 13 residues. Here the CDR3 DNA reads TGTGCCATCAGGCAGGGGGCGGGCACTGAAGCTTTCTTT. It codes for CAIRQGAGTEAFF.

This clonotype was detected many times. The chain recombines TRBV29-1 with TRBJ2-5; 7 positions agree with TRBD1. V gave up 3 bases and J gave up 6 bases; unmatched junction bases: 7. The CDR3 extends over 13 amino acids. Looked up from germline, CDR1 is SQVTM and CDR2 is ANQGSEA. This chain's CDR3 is CSVEHRGGQTQYF. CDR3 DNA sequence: TGCAGCGTTGAGCACAGGGGTGGGCAGACCCAGTACTTC.